Listed here are 28 T cell receptor beta chains from one sample, sequenced in a study of CD8 T cells in ankylosing spondylitis. General study points: Ankylosing spondylitis blood appeared to be characterized by a TCR beta motif of about eight highly homologous variants.

These receptors have no known antigen. TCRdb re-analysed the 5' RACE reads in MiXCR, keeping a single row per CDR3 protein. The sample shows 700,000 or so distinct CDR3 sequences, roughly 19% of them seen only once. Sample: blood, either unsorted or a sorted T cell fraction (not recorded which). Source of these receptors: a male donor with ankylosing spondylitis.

The V and J genes are TRBV5-1 and TRBJ2-1, with TRBD2 matching over 7 bases. CDR1 SGHRS and CDR2 YFSETQ come from the germline V gene. The trim removed 0 bases at V and 10 bases at J, leaving 7 bases unmatched. This CDR3 is built from 14 residues. CDR3 loop: CASSLEGTKYEQFF. The CDR3 region has the DNA TGCGCCAGCAGCTTGGAAGGGACTAAGTACGAGCAGTTCTTC.

The chain couples TRBV27 to TRBJ2-5; 9 bases match TRBD1. CDR3 length: 15 amino acids. J was trimmed by 5 bases and V by 5 bases; bases with no gene match: 9. The germline V gene encodes CDR1 MNHEY and CDR2 SMNVEV (reference sequence). The CDR3 nucleotides are TGTGCCAGCAGTCTAATACAGGGGGCTTGGGAGACCCAGTACTTC. This encodes CASSLIQGAWETQYF.

This rearrangement joins TRBV20-1 to TRBJ2-2; 8 nucleotides agree with TRBD2. V was pared by 1 base and J by 1 base, with 14 bases of the junction left unmatched. The CDR3 loop spans 19 amino acids. CDR1 and CDR2 (germline): DFQATT, SNEGSKA (reference sequence). The chain's CDR3 is CSARGRTREAGVNTGELFF. CDR3 DNA: TGCAGTGCTAGAGGTCGGACACGAGAAGCGGGAGTGAACACCGGGGAGCTGTTTTTT.

The V call is TRBV7-2, the J call TRBJ1-2; D possibly corresponds to TRBD1 (6 bases). Trimming removed 7 bases at V and 7 bases at J, with 16 bases between. The CDR3 contains 13 residues. CDR1 and CDR2 (germline): SGHTA, FQGNSA. CDR3 nucleotide sequence: TGTGCCAGCACCGGTCAACAGGGACCTGGCTACACCTTC. Residues: CASTGQQGPGYTF.

The J gene is TRBJ2-2, the V gene TRBV4-2; unclear D gene. Trimming removed 4 bases from V and 3 bases from J, with 12 bases in between. The CDR3 is 15 residues long. CDR1 and CDR2 (germline): LGHNA, YNFKEQ. CDR3 coding DNA: TGTGCCAGCAGCCCCCCACTTGACTACACCGGGGAGCTGTTTTTT. The encoded protein is CASSPPLDYTGELFF.

This clonotype was seen a few times. The chain recombines TRBV5-1 with TRBJ2-3; D perhaps matches TRBD1 (6 bases). V shed 0 bases and J shed 2 bases, with 10 bases lying between them. This CDR3 spans 15 amino acids. Germline V gene data show CDR1 as SGHRS and CDR2 as YFSETQ. In DNA form, the CDR3 reads TGCGCCAGCAGCTTGGTACAGGGCCACACAGATACGCAGTATTTT. Translated, it gives CASSLVQGHTDTQYF. Full variable domain (remainder filled in from reference TRBV5-1 and TRBJ2-3): KAGVTQTPRYLIKTRGQQVTLSCSPISGHRSVSWYQQTPGQGLQFLFEYFSETQRNKGNFPGRFSGRQFSNSRSEMNVSTLELGDSALYLCASSLVQGHTDTQYFGPGTRLTVL.

The chain carries TRBV6-5 and TRBJ1-4; weak D call: TRBD1 (5 bases). The CDR3 consists of 14 residues. V was pared by 0 bases and J by 15 bases, with 17 bases between. The V gene's germline CDR1 is MNHEY and CDR2 SVGAGI. The CDR3 sequence: CASSYSGFLGEVFF. The CDR3 bases are TGTGCCAGCAGTTACTCGGGGTTTTTGGGGGAGGTGTTTTTT.

The chain recombines TRBV29-1 with TRBJ2-5; no clear D gene. Trimming stripped 8 bases from V and 0 bases from J, with 13 bases between. Germline-derived CDR1 and CDR2 are SQVTM and ANQGSEA. The CDR3 has 13 residues. CDR3 coding DNA: TGCAGCATCCTCGGAAGGTACCAAGAGACCCAGTACTTC. Translation: CSILGRYQETQYF.

This clonotype appeared a few times. The chain employs TRBV3-1 and TRBJ2-1; D perhaps matches TRBD1 (5 bases). With 0 bases removed from V and 3 bases from J, the gap between germline ends came to 6 bases. The CDR3 length is 14 residues. In germline, CDR1 is LGHDT, CDR2 YNNKEL (reference sequence). The CDR3: CASSQETVYNEQFF. CDR3 coding DNA: TGTGCCAGCAGCCAAGAGACAGTCTACAATGAGCAGTTCTTC.

The chain uses TRBV6-2 or TRBV6-3 and TRBJ2-7, with D perhaps TRBD1 (6 bases). The CDR3 totals 12 residues. V was pared by 5 bases and J by 6 bases, with 11 bases between. Germline CDR1 and CDR2: MNHEY and SVGEGT. The chain's CDR3 is CASSTTDSEQYF. CDR3 DNA: TGTGCCAGCAGTACCACGGACAGCGAGCAGTACTTC.

The V call is TRBV18, the J call TRBJ2-2; D call uncertain. CDR3 size: 15 residues. CDR1 and CDR2 (germline): KGHSH, LQKENI. V shed 2 bases and J shed 3 bases, with 10 bases lying between them. This chain's CDR3 is CASSPKGTYTGELFF. The CDR3 nucleotides are TGTGCCAGCTCACCAAAGGGCACCTACACCGGGGAGCTGTTTTTT.

This clonotype was detected only a few times. The chain is built from TRBV28 and TRBJ2-7, with 9 bases that match TRBD1. The V gene's germline CDR1 is MDHEN and CDR2 SYDVKM. This CDR3 contains 14 residues. With V trimmed by 5 bases and J by 5 bases, 7 bases remained unmatched. CDR3 in amino acids: CASSPRTGVNEQYF. The CDR3 bases are TGTGCCAGCAGTCCGAGGACAGGGGTGAACGAGCAGTACTTC.

The rearrangement uses TRBV20-1 and TRBJ1-1; D gene uncertain. This CDR3 spans 14 amino acids. Between the trimmed V and J ends, which lost 2 bases and 1 base, there was a span of 11 bases. Germline V lookup: CDR1 DFQATT, CDR2 SNEGSKA (reference sequence). As DNA, the CDR3 is TGCAGTGCTAGACCGGCGAGCGAGAACACTGAAGCTTTCTTT. It yields the protein CSARPASENTEAFF.

This clonotype appeared many times. The chain employs TRBV11-2 and TRBJ2-7; tentatively, D is TRBD2 (5 bases). The CDR3 consists of 17 residues. Per germline, CDR1 SGHAT and CDR2 FQNNGV. The V gene lost 0 bases and the J gene lost 2 bases, with 17 bases spanning the gap. The CDR3 DNA reads TGTGCCAGCAGCTTAGATTCTTTCGGGAATGCGCCCTACGAGCAGTACTTC. The encoded protein is CASSLDSFGNAPYEQYF.

The chain combines TRBV4-3 with TRBJ1-1; D is unclear. V lost 1 base and J lost 1, with 10 bases in between. CDR3 size: 15 residues. Per the germline V gene, CDR1 is LGHNA and CDR2 is YSLEER. CDR3: CASSQVWQPNTEAFF. CDR3 DNA sequence: TGCGCCAGCAGCCAAGTATGGCAGCCGAACACTGAAGCTTTCTTT.

This rearrangement joins TRBV20-1 to TRBJ1-4; D is undetermined. CDR1 is DFQATT and CDR2 is SNEGSKA in the germline V gene (reference sequence). The CDR3 runs to 13 residues. V lost 3 bases and J lost 3, with 8 bases in between. The CDR3: CSASNQPNEKLFF. The CDR3, as DNA: TGCAGTGCTAGCAACCAGCCTAATGAAAAACTGTTTTTT.

V usage is TRBV20-1 and J usage is TRBJ2-7; D call uncertain. V shed 3 bases and J shed 0 bases, with 9 bases lying between them. CDR3 length: 13 residues. Germline assignment: CDR1 DFQATT and CDR2 SNEGSKA (reference sequence). The CDR3 DNA reads as TGCAGTGCTAGTTGGTTGACCTCCTACGAGCAGTACTTC. Encoded protein: CSASWLTSYEQYF.

CDR3 DNA sequence: TGCAGTGCTAGCAGGACAGGCTACAATGAGCAGTTCTTC. It specifies CSASRTGYNEQFF. The V and J genes are TRBV20-1 and TRBJ2-1; 7 nucleotides agree with TRBD1. There are 13 residues in the CDR3. Losses at the gene ends were 3 bases for V and 3 bases for J; bases not matched to a gene: 2. Germline V gene data show CDR1 as DFQATT and CDR2 as SNEGSKA (reference sequence).

A few counts support this clonotype. The J gene is TRBJ1-2, the V gene TRBV12-3 or TRBV12-4; D remains ambiguous. The length of the CDR3 is 14 residues. V was clipped by 1 base and J by 8 bases, with 14 bases between them. This CDR3 reads CASSLDTRGLGYTF. CDR3 bases: TGTGCCAGCAGTTTAGACACTCGCGGGTTGGGCTACACCTTC.

The chain is built from TRBV7-2 and TRBJ1-1; maybe TRBD1 (5 bases). There are 16 residues in the CDR3. The V and J ends lost 0 bases and 3 bases respectively, with 14 bases between them. The germline V gene has CDR1 SGHTA and CDR2 FQGNSA. CDR3 DNA sequence: TGTGCCAGCAGCTTAGCGGGTCGTAGGGGAGACACTGAAGCTTTCTTT. Translated: CASSLAGRRGDTEAFF.

The CDR3 region is CATSDDAGSTYNEQFF. CDR3 in DNA: TGTGCCACCAGTGATGACGCGGGATCCACCTACAATGAGCAGTTCTTC. V usage is TRBV24-1 and J usage is TRBJ2-1; tentative D call: TRBD2 (6 bases). In germline, CDR1 is KGHDR, CDR2 SFDVKD. The CDR3 contains 16 residues. V was clipped by 3 bases and J by 2 bases, with 13 bases between them.

This chain connects TRBV2 to TRBJ2-7; D tentatively fits TRBD1 or TRBD2 (6 bases each). This CDR3 region has 14 residues. CDR1 SNHLY and CDR2 FYNNEI come from the germline V gene. V was trimmed by 10 bases and J by 2 bases, leaving 18 bases between them. The CDR3 sequence is CATSPGGGPYEQYF. In nucleotides, the CDR3 is TGTGCCACCTCCCCCGGGGGCGGCCCCTACGAGCAGTACTTC.

There are a few counts of this clonotype. This chain connects TRBV27 to TRBJ2-5; a possible D gene is TRBD1 (6 bases). This CDR3 comprises 13 residues. Germline V lookup: CDR1 MNHEY, CDR2 SMNVEV (reference sequence). Trimming took off 6 bases at V and 5 bases at J, with 13 bases between the two ends. CDR3 sequence (DNA): TGTGCCAGCAGCCCTCAGGGGTGGGAGACCCAGTACTTC. Its translation: CASSPQGWETQYF.

This chain uses TRBV6-1 with TRBJ1-5, with unresolved D. CDR1 MNHNS and CDR2 SASEGT come from the germline V gene. The CDR3 has 15 residues. The V end lost 1 base, the J end lost 1 base, and 8 bases lay between the germline ends. CDR3 DNA sequence: TGTGCCAGCAGTGAAGGCAGATACAGCAATCAGCCCCAGCATTTT. Translated, it gives CASSEGRYSNQPQHF.

The chain employs TRBV5-1 and TRBJ2-1, with D unclear. The CDR3 length is 13 residues. Trimming removed 3 bases at V and 10 bases at J, with 14 bases between. Germline assignment: CDR1 SGHRS and CDR2 YFSETQ. The CDR3 protein is CASSSGPVVEQFF. The DNA of the CDR3 is TGCGCCAGCAGCTCTGGACCGGTCGTGGAGCAGTTCTTC.

This clonotype was detected a few times. The chain uses TRBV4-3 and TRBJ2-1; D remains ambiguous. Germline CDR1 reads LGHNA; CDR2 reads YSLEER. This CDR3 comprises 13 residues. Between the trimmed V and J ends, which lost 3 bases and 9 bases, there was a span of 12 bases. The CDR3 reads CASSQHTGFEQFF. CDR3 bases: TGCGCCAGCAGCCAGCATACGGGCTTTGAGCAGTTCTTC.

This clonotype has more than one count but fewer than ten. The chain joins TRBV6-5 to TRBJ2-2, with D hard to call. Germline CDR1 MNHEY, CDR2 SVGAGI. The V end lost 6 bases, the J end lost 5 bases, and 7 bases lay between the germline ends. The CDR3 runs to 12 residues. CDR3 nucleotide sequence: TGTGCCAGCAGACCCCAGACCGGGGAGCTGTTTTTT. Protein sequence: CASRPQTGELFF.

This chain connects TRBV10-3 to TRBJ1-2; 7 positions match TRBD1. V dropped 8 bases and J dropped 9; count of bases not matched to a gene: 9. The CDR3 covers 12 residues. Germline values: CDR1 ENHRY, CDR2 SYGVKD. DNA of the CDR3: TGTGCCATCGGACAGGAACGTAGTAGCTACACCTTC. It codes for CAIGQERSSYTF.